The rows below give T cell receptor beta chains drawn from one sample of a study of PD-L1 blockade in urothelial cancer. Measured with immunoSEQ multiplex PCR; TCRdb has only the in-frame clones, and not every one. This sample yields roughly 100,000 clones, of which over 80% are seen a single time; under 10% belongs to the top ten. The material was PBMCs, obtained around atezolizumab (anti-PD-L1) treatment. The receptors originated from a man between 70 and 80 years old with urothelial cancer. Each CDR3 is given with its conserved first and last residue. Fields, in order: V gene, clone size, J gene, D gene, CDR3 protein, CDR3 DNA. A D gene is named only where the DNA matches it firmly. Clone size is given for some rows only: seen once, a few or many times, or a class if the clone is expanded.

TRBV4-3	.	TRBJ1-4	.	CASSREQGRDEKLFF	TGCGCCAGCAGCCGCGAACAGGGTCGGGATGAAAAACTGTTTTTT
TRBV18	.	TRBJ1-1	.	CASSFRQSMNTEAFF	TGTGCCAGCTCATTTCGACAGTCCATGAACACTGAAGCTTTCTTT
TRBV7-7	.	TRBJ2-7	TRBD2	CASSLGSGGAYEQYF	TGTGCCAGCAGCTTAGGTAGCGGGGGGGCCTACGAGCAGTACTTC
TRBV7-2	.	TRBJ2-1	TRBD2	CASSLAASGGAYNEQFF	TGTGCCAGCAGCTTAGCGGCTAGCGGGGGGGCCTACAATGAGCAGTTCTTC
TRBV4-1	.	TRBJ2-7	TRBD2	CASPTRTAGGPASYEQYF	TGCGCCAGTCCGACTAGAACAGCGGGAGGGCCCGCCTCCTACGAGCAGTACTTC
TRBV11-3	few	TRBJ2-7	.	CASSYREGYEQYF	TGTGCCAGCAGCTACAGGGAGGGCTACGAGCAGTACTTC
TRBV11-2	.	TRBJ2-7	TRBD2	CASSLDGLAGGLYEQYF	TGTGCCAGCAGCTTAGATGGACTAGCGGGAGGACTCTACGAGCAGTACTTC
TRBV11-2	.	TRBJ1-4	.	CASSLVRDRDEKLFF	TGTGCCAGCAGCTTAGTGAGGGATCGGGATGAAAAACTGTTTTTT
TRBV7-8	once	TRBJ1-1	.	CASRRTENTEAFF	TGTGCCAGCAGACGTACAGAGAACACTGAAGCTTTCTTT
TRBV19	.	TRBJ1-4	TRBD1	CATRDRHEKLFF	TGTGCTACGAGGGACAGACATGAAAAACTGTTTTTT
TRBV7-9	.	TRBJ2-2	.	CASSLRLAKTGELFF	TGTGCCAGCAGCTTAAGGCTAGCGAAGACCGGGGAGCTGTTTTTT
TRBV19	.	TRBJ1-2	TRBD1	CASSRTGISFRANYGYTF	TGTGCCAGTAGTAGGACAGGGATTTCATTCCGAGCTAACTATGGCTACACCTTC
TRBV7-6	.	TRBJ2-3	TRBD2	CASSSGLAGGPPDTQYF	TGTGCCAGCAGCTCCGGACTAGCGGGGGGGCCTCCAGATACGCAGTATTTT
TRBV5-6	.	TRBJ2-4	.	CASRRRDRNIQYF	TGTGCCAGCAGGAGGCGCGATCGAAACATTCAGTACTTC
TRBV5-1	.	TRBJ2-2	.	CASSLAVAGTGELFF	TGCGCCAGCAGCTTGGCCGTTGCGGGTACCGGGGAGCTGTTTTTT
TRBV7-8	.	TRBJ2-7	.	CASSVTRGYEQYF	TGTGCCAGCAGCGTGACTCGGGGCTACGAGCAGTACTTC